This T cell receptor beta chain was profiled in a study of blood T cell repertoires in COVID-19. Across the whole study: T cells, B-cell-depleted T cells, or PBMCs supplied cDNA or gDNA.

The trim removed 7 bases at V and 1 base at J, leaving 18 bases unmatched. The CDR3 runs to 20 residues. The germline gives CDR1 MNHNY, CDR2 SVGAGI (reference sequence). Per the authors' pipeline: By means of reference gene primer amplification, nucleated cell counts were estimated. Data came from immunoSEQ multiplex PCR; TCRdb stores just in-frame clones and leaves some out. From that table come the V and J calls and clone size; the DNA was used to work out D and trimming. The sample contains some 96,000 clones, around four fifths of which appear only once. The chain couples TRBV6-6 to TRBJ2-3; 12 positions agree with TRBD2. This TCR derives from a man aged 50-59 years with active or convalescent COVID-19. Sequencing was done on a sample of peripheral blood. CDR3 sequence: CASIYARTSGIDGGTDTQYF. CDR3 in DNA: TGTGCCAGCATCTACGCTAGGACTAGCGGGATAGACGGTGGCACAGATACGCAGTATTTT.